These 9 T cell receptor beta chains were all obtained from the same sample, sequenced in a study of shared clonotypes between healthy human individuals. The method was immunoSEQ multiplex PCR; TCRdb's version includes in-frame clones alone and lacks a portion of them. Among 2 million or so clones listed, 90% to 95% were seen once. The sample was naive CD4+ T cells sorted from blood. Sample subset: CD45RA+ positively selected. Every receptor here comes from a man aged 18-30 years in good health.

The V call is TRBV9, the J call TRBJ2-7; TRBD1 is a possible D gene (6 bases). From germline, CDR1 is SGDLS and CDR2 YYNGEE. The CDR3 contains 13 residues. V was pared by 4 bases and J by 2 bases, with 10 bases between. This chain's CDR3 is CASSSGEPYEQYF. In nucleotides, the CDR3 is TGTGCCAGCAGCTCAGGGGAGCCCTACGAGCAGTACTTC.

The J gene is TRBJ1-6, the V gene TRBV6-1; TRBD1 might be the D (5 bases). V lost 0 bases and J 7 bases, leaving 16 bases between the germline ends. There are 17 residues in the CDR3. Germline lookup yields CDR1 MNHNS and CDR2 SASEGT. CDR3 nucleotides: TGTGCCAGCAGTGAAGCCATCGGGGCCCGGCTGAATTCACCCCTCCACTTT. Protein sequence: CASSEAIGARLNSPLHF.

V is TRBV25-1 and J is TRBJ2-7, with D perhaps matching TRBD2 (5 bases). The CDR3 is 13 residues long. Germline V gene lookup returns CDR1 MGHDK and CDR2 SYGVNS. Trimming shortened V by 2 bases and J by 3 bases, and 8 bases separated the two germline ends. The DNA for the CDR3 is TGTGCCAGCAGTGAACCGGGGATCTACGAGCAGTACTTC. It yields the protein CASSEPGIYEQYF.

The rearrangement joins TRBV6-6 to TRBJ1-5; possible D gene TRBD1, 6 bases. CDR3 length: 14 residues. In germline, CDR1 is MNHNY, CDR2 SVGAGI (reference sequence). V lost 2 bases and J lost 5, with 10 bases in between. CDR3 region: CASSYRRGDQPQHF. The CDR3 coding sequence is TGTGCCAGCAGTTACCGGAGGGGGGATCAGCCCCAGCATTTT.

The CDR3 loop is CASSVATSGANVLTF. For the CDR3, the DNA is TGTGCCAGCAGCGTAGCAACCTCTGGGGCCAACGTCCTGACTTTC. The chain combines TRBV9 with TRBJ2-6; D is unclear. There are 15 residues in the CDR3. In germline, CDR1 is SGDLS, CDR2 YYNGEE. Trimming pared 0 bases from V and 0 bases from J, leaving 4 bases between.

The V and J genes are TRBV6-6 and TRBJ2-3, with 7 bases aligning to TRBD1. With 5 bases clipped from V and 0 bases from J, the junction kept 5 bases outside the gene matches. The CDR3 is 15 residues long. Germline-derived CDR1 and CDR2 are MNHNY and SVGAGI (reference sequence). The CDR3 DNA reads as TGTGCCAGCAGTACTAGACAGGGAAGCACAGATACGCAGTATTTT. It is translated as CASSTRQGSTDTQYF.

In DNA, the CDR3 is TGTGCCTGGAGTAGGGGGGAGGGCCACGAGCAGTACTTC. The encoded protein is CAWSRGEGHEQYF. This rearrangement joins TRBV30 to TRBJ2-7; weak D call: TRBD2 (7 bases). The V gene lost 2 bases and the J gene lost 5 bases, with 13 bases spanning the gap. CDR1 is GTSNPN, CDR2 SVGIG, per germline (reference sequence). The CDR3 is made up of 13 amino acids.

V is TRBV5-1 and J is TRBJ2-1, with 9 bases aligning to TRBD2. Germline CDR1 and CDR2: SGHRS and YFSETQ. With 4 bases clipped from V and 4 bases from J, the junction kept 6 bases outside the gene matches. The CDR3 covers 15 residues. CDR3 sequence (DNA): TGCGCCAGCAGCAATAGCGGGGGAGGGTACAATGAGCAGTTCTTC. It encodes CASSNSGGGYNEQFF.

The CDR3 DNA is TGCGCCAGCAGTGCAAGGTGGAACACAGATACGCAGTATTTT. Its translation: CASSARWNTDTQYF. The chain combines TRBV10-1 with TRBJ2-3; D ambiguous. The CDR3 is 14 residues long. Trimming took off 4 bases at V and 2 bases at J, with 10 bases between the two ends. Germline lookup yields CDR1 WNHNN and CDR2 SYGVQD (reference sequence).